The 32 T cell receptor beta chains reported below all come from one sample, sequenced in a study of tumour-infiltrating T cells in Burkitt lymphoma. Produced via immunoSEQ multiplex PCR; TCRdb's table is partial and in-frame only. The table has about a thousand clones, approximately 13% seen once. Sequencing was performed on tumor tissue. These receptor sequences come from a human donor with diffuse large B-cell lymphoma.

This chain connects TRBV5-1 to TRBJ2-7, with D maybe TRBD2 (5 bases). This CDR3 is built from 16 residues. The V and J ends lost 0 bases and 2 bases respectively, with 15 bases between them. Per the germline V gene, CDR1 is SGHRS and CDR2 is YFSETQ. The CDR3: CASSLGPRTGTYEQYF. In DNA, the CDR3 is TGCGCCAGCAGCTTGGGGCCTCGGACGGGGACCTACGAGCAGTACTTC.

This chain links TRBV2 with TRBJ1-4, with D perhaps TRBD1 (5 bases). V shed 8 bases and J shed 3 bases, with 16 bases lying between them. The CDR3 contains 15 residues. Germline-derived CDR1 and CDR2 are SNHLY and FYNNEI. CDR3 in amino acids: CASQGIPMANEKLFF. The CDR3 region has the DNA TGTGCCAGCCAGGGAATTCCGATGGCTAATGAAAAACTGTTTTTT.

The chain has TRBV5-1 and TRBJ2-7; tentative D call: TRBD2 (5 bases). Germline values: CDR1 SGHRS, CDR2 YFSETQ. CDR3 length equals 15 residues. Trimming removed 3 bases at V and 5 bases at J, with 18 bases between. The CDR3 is CASSYLGGSSNEQYF. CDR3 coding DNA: TGCGCCAGCAGCTATCTAGGCGGGTCTTCTAACGAGCAGTACTTC.

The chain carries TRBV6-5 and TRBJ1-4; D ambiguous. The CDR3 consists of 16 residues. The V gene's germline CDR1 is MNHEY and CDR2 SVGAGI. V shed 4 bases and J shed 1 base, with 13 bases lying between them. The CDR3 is CASSWARLKTNEKLFF. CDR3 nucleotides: TGTGCCAGCAGTTGGGCCCGGTTGAAAACTAATGAAAAACTGTTTTTT.

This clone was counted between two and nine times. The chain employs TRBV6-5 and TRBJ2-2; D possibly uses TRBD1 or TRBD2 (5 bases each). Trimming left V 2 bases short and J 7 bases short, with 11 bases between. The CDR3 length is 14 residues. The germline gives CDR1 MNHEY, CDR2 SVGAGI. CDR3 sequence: CASSYHEGSGELFF. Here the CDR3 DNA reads TGTGCCAGCAGTTACCATGAGGGGAGCGGGGAGCTGTTTTTT.

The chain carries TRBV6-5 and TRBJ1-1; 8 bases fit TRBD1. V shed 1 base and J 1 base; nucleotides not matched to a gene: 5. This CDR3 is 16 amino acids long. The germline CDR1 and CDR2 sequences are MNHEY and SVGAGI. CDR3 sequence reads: CASSYFAGTGNTEAFF. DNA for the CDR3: TGTGCCAGCAGTTACTTCGCCGGGACAGGGAACACTGAAGCTTTCTTT.

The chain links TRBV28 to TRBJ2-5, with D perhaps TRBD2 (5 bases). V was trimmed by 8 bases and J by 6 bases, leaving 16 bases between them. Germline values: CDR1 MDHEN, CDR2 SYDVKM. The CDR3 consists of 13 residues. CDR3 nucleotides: TGTGCCAGCGGCCCAGGTGGGAGACAGACCCAGTACTTC. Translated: CASGPGGRQTQYF.

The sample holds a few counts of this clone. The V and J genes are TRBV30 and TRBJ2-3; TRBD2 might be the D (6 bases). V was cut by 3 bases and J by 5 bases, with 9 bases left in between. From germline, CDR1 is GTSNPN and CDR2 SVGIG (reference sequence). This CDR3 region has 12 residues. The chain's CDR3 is CAWSRSGDTQYF. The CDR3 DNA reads TGTGCCTGGAGCCGTAGCGGAGATACGCAGTATTTT.

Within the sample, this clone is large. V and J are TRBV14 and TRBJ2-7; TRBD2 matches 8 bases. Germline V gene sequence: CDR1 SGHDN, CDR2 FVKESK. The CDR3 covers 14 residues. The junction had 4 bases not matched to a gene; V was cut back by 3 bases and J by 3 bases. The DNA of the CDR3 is TGTGCCAGCAGCCATGGACTAGCCTACTACGAGCAGTACTTC. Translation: CASSHGLAYYEQYF.

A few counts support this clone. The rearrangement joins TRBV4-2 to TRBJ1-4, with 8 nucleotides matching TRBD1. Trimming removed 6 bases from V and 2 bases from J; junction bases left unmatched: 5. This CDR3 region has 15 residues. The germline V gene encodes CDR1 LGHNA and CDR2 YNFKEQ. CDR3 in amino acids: CASSLGQGTNEKLFF. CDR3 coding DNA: TGTGCCAGCAGTCTAGGACAGGGTACTAATGAAAAACTGTTTTTT.

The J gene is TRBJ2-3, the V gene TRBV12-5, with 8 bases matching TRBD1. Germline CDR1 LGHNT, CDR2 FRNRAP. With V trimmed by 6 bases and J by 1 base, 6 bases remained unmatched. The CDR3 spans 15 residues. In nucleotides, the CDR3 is TGTGCTAGTGGCCATGGACAGGGACGCACAGATACGCAGTATTTT. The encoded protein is CASGHGQGRTDTQYF. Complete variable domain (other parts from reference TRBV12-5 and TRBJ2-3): DARVTQTPRHKVTEMGQEVTMRCQPILGHNTVFWYRQTMMQGLELLAYFRNRAPLDDSGMPKDRFSAEMPDATLATLKIQPSEPRDSAVYFCASGHGQGRTDTQYFGPGTRLTVL.

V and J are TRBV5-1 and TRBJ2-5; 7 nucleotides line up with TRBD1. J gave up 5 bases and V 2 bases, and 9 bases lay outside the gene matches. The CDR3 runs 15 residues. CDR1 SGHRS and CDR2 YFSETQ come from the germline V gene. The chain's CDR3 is CASSLEGALGETQYF. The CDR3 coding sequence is TGCGCCAGCAGCTTAGAGGGGGCGCTTGGTGAGACCCAGTACTTC.

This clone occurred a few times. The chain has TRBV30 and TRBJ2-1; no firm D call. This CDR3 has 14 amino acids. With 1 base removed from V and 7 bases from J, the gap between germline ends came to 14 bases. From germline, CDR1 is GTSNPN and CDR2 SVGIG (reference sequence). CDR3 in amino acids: CAWSDYEAFNEQFF. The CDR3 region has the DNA TGTGCCTGGAGTGACTACGAAGCATTTAATGAGCAGTTCTTC. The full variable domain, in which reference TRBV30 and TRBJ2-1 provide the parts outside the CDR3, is SQTIHQWPATLVQPVGSPLSLECTVEGTSNPNLYWYRQAAGRGLQLLFYSVGIGQISSEVPQNLSASRPQDRQFILSSKKLLLSDSGFYLCAWSDYEAFNEQFFGPGTRLTVL.

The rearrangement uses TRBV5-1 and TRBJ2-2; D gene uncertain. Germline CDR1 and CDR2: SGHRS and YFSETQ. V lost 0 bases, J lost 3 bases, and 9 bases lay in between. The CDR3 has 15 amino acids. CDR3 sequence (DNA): TGCGCCAGCAGCTTGGGTTCATGGTACACCGGGGAGCTGTTTTTT. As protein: CASSLGSWYTGELFF. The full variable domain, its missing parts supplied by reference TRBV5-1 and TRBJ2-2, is KAGVTQTPRYLIKTRGQQVTLSCSPISGHRSVSWYQQTPGQGLQFLFEYFSETQRNKGNFPGRFSGRQFSNSRSEMNVSTLELGDSALYLCASSLGSWYTGELFFGEGSRLTVL.

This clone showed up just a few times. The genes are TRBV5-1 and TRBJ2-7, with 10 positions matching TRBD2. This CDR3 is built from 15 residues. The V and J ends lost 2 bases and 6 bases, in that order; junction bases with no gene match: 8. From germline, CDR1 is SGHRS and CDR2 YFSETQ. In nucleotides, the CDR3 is TGCGCCAGCAGCTTCAACCTAGCGGGAGACATCGAGCAGTACTTC. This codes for CASSFNLAGDIEQYF.

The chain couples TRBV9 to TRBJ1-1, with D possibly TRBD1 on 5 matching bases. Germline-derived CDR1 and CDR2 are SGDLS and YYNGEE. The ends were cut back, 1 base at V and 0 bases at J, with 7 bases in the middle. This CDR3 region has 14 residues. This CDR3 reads CASSVSGMNTEAFF. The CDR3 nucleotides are TGTGCCAGCAGCGTATCAGGGATGAACACTGAAGCTTTCTTT.

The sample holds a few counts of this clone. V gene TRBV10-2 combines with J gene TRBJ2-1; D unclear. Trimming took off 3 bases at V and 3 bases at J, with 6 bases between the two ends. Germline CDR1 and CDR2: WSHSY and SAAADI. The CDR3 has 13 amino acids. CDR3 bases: TGCGCCAGCAGTGAAGACTTCTACAATGAGCAGTTCTTC. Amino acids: CASSEDFYNEQFF.

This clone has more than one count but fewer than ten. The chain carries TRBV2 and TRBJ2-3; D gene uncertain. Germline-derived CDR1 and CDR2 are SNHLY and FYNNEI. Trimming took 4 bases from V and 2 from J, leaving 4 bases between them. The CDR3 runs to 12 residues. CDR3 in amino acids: CASSVATDTQYF. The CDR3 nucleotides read TGTGCCAGCAGTGTGGCCACAGATACGCAGTATTTT.

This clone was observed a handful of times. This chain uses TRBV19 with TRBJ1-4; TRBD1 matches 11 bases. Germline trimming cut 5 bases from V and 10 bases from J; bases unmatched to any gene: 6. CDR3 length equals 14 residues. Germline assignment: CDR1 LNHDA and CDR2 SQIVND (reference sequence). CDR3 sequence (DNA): TGTGCCAGTAGTGCCGGGACAGGGGGAGGAAAACTGTTTTTT. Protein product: CASSAGTGGGKLFF.

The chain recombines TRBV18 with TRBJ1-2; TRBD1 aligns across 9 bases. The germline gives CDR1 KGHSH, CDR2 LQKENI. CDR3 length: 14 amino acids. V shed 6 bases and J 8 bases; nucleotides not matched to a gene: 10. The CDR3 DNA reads TGTGCCAGCTCCGAACGGGACAGGGACGGCGGCTACACCTTC. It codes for CASSERDRDGGYTF.

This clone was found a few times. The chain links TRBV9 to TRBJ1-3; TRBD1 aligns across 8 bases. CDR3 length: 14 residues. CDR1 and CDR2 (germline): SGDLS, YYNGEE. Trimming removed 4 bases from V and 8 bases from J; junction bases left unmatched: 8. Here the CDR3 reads CASSFGQGGDTIYF. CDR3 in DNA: TGTGCCAGCAGCTTCGGACAGGGAGGAGACACCATATATTTT.

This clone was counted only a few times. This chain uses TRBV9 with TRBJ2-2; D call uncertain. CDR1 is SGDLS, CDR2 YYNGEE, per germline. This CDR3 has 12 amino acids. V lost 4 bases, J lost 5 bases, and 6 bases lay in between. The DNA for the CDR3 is TGTGCCAGCAGCCTCGGGACCGGGGAGCTGTTTTTT. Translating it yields CASSLGTGELFF.

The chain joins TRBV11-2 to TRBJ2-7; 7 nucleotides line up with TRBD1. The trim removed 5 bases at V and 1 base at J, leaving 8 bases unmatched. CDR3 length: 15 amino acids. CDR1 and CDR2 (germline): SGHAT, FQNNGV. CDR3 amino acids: CASSLRQGSSYEQYF. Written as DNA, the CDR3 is TGTGCCAGCAGCCTCAGACAGGGATCTTCCTACGAGCAGTACTTC.

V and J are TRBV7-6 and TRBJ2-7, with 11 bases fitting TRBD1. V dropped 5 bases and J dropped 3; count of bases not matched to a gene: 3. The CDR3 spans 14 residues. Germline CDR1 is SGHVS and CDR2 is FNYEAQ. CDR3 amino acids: CASSVGQGGYEQYF. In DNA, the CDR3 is TGTGCCAGCAGCGTGGGACAGGGGGGCTACGAGCAGTACTTC.

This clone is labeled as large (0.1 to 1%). CDR3 amino acids: CASSLLGRVNTEAFF. CDR3 sequence (DNA): TGTGCCAGCAGTTTACTGGGCCGTGTGAACACTGAAGCTTTCTTT. The chain carries TRBV28 and TRBJ1-1; no clear D gene. CDR1 MDHEN and CDR2 SYDVKM come from the germline V gene. V was clipped by 2 bases and J by 0 bases, with 10 bases between them. This CDR3 is built from 15 residues.

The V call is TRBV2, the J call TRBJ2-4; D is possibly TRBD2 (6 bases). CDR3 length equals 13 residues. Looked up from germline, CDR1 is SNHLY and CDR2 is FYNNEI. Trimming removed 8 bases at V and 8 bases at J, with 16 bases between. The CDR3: CASGDGGLDIQYF. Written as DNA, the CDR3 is TGTGCCAGCGGGGACGGGGGACTTGACATTCAGTACTTC.

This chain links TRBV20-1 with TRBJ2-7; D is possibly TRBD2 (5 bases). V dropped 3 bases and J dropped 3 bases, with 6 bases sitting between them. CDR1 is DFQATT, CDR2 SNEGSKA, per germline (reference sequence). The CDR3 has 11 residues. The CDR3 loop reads CSASEGYEQYF. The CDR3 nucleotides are TGCAGTGCTAGTGAGGGCTACGAGCAGTACTTC.

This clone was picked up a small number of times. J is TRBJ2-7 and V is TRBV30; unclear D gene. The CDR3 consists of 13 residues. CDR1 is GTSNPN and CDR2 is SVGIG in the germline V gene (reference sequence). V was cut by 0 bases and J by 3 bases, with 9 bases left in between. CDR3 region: CAWSVRLGYEQYF. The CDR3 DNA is TGTGCCTGGAGTGTACGGCTGGGCTACGAGCAGTACTTC.

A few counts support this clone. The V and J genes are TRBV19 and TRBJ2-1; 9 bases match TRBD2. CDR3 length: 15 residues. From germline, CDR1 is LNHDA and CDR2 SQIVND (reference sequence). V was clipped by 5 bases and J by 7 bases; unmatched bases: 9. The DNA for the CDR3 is TGTGCCAGTAGTCTTCAAGCGGGAGGCTTAAATGAGCAGTTCTTC. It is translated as CASSLQAGGLNEQFF.

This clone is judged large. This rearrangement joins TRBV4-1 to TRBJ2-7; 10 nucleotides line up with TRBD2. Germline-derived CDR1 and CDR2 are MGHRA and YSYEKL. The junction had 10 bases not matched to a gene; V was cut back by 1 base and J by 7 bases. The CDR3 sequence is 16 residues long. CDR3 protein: CASSQGLAGALKEQYF. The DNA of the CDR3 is TGCGCCAGCAGCCAAGGACTAGCGGGCGCGCTAAAGGAGCAGTACTTC.

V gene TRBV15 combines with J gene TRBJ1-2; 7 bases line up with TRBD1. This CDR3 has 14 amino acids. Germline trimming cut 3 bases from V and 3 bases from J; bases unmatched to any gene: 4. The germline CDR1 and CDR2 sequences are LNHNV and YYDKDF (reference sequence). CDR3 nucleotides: TGTGCCACCAGCAGTTGGGACAGCGACTATGGCTACACCTTC. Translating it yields CATSSWDSDYGYTF. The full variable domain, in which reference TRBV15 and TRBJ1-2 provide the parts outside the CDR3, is DAMVIQNPRYQVTQFGKPVTLSCSQTLNHNVMYWYQQKSSQAPKLLFHYYDKDFNNEADTPDNFQSRRPNTSFCFLDIRSPGLGDTAMYLCATSSWDSDYGYTFGSGTRLTVV.

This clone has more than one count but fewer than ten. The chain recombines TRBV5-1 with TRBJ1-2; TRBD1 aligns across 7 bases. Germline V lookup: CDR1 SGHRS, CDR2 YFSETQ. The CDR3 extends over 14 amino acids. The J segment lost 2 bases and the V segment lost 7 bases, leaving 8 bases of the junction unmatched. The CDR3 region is CASGRQGQNYGYTF. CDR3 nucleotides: TGCGCCAGCGGGAGACAGGGACAAAACTATGGCTACACCTTC.